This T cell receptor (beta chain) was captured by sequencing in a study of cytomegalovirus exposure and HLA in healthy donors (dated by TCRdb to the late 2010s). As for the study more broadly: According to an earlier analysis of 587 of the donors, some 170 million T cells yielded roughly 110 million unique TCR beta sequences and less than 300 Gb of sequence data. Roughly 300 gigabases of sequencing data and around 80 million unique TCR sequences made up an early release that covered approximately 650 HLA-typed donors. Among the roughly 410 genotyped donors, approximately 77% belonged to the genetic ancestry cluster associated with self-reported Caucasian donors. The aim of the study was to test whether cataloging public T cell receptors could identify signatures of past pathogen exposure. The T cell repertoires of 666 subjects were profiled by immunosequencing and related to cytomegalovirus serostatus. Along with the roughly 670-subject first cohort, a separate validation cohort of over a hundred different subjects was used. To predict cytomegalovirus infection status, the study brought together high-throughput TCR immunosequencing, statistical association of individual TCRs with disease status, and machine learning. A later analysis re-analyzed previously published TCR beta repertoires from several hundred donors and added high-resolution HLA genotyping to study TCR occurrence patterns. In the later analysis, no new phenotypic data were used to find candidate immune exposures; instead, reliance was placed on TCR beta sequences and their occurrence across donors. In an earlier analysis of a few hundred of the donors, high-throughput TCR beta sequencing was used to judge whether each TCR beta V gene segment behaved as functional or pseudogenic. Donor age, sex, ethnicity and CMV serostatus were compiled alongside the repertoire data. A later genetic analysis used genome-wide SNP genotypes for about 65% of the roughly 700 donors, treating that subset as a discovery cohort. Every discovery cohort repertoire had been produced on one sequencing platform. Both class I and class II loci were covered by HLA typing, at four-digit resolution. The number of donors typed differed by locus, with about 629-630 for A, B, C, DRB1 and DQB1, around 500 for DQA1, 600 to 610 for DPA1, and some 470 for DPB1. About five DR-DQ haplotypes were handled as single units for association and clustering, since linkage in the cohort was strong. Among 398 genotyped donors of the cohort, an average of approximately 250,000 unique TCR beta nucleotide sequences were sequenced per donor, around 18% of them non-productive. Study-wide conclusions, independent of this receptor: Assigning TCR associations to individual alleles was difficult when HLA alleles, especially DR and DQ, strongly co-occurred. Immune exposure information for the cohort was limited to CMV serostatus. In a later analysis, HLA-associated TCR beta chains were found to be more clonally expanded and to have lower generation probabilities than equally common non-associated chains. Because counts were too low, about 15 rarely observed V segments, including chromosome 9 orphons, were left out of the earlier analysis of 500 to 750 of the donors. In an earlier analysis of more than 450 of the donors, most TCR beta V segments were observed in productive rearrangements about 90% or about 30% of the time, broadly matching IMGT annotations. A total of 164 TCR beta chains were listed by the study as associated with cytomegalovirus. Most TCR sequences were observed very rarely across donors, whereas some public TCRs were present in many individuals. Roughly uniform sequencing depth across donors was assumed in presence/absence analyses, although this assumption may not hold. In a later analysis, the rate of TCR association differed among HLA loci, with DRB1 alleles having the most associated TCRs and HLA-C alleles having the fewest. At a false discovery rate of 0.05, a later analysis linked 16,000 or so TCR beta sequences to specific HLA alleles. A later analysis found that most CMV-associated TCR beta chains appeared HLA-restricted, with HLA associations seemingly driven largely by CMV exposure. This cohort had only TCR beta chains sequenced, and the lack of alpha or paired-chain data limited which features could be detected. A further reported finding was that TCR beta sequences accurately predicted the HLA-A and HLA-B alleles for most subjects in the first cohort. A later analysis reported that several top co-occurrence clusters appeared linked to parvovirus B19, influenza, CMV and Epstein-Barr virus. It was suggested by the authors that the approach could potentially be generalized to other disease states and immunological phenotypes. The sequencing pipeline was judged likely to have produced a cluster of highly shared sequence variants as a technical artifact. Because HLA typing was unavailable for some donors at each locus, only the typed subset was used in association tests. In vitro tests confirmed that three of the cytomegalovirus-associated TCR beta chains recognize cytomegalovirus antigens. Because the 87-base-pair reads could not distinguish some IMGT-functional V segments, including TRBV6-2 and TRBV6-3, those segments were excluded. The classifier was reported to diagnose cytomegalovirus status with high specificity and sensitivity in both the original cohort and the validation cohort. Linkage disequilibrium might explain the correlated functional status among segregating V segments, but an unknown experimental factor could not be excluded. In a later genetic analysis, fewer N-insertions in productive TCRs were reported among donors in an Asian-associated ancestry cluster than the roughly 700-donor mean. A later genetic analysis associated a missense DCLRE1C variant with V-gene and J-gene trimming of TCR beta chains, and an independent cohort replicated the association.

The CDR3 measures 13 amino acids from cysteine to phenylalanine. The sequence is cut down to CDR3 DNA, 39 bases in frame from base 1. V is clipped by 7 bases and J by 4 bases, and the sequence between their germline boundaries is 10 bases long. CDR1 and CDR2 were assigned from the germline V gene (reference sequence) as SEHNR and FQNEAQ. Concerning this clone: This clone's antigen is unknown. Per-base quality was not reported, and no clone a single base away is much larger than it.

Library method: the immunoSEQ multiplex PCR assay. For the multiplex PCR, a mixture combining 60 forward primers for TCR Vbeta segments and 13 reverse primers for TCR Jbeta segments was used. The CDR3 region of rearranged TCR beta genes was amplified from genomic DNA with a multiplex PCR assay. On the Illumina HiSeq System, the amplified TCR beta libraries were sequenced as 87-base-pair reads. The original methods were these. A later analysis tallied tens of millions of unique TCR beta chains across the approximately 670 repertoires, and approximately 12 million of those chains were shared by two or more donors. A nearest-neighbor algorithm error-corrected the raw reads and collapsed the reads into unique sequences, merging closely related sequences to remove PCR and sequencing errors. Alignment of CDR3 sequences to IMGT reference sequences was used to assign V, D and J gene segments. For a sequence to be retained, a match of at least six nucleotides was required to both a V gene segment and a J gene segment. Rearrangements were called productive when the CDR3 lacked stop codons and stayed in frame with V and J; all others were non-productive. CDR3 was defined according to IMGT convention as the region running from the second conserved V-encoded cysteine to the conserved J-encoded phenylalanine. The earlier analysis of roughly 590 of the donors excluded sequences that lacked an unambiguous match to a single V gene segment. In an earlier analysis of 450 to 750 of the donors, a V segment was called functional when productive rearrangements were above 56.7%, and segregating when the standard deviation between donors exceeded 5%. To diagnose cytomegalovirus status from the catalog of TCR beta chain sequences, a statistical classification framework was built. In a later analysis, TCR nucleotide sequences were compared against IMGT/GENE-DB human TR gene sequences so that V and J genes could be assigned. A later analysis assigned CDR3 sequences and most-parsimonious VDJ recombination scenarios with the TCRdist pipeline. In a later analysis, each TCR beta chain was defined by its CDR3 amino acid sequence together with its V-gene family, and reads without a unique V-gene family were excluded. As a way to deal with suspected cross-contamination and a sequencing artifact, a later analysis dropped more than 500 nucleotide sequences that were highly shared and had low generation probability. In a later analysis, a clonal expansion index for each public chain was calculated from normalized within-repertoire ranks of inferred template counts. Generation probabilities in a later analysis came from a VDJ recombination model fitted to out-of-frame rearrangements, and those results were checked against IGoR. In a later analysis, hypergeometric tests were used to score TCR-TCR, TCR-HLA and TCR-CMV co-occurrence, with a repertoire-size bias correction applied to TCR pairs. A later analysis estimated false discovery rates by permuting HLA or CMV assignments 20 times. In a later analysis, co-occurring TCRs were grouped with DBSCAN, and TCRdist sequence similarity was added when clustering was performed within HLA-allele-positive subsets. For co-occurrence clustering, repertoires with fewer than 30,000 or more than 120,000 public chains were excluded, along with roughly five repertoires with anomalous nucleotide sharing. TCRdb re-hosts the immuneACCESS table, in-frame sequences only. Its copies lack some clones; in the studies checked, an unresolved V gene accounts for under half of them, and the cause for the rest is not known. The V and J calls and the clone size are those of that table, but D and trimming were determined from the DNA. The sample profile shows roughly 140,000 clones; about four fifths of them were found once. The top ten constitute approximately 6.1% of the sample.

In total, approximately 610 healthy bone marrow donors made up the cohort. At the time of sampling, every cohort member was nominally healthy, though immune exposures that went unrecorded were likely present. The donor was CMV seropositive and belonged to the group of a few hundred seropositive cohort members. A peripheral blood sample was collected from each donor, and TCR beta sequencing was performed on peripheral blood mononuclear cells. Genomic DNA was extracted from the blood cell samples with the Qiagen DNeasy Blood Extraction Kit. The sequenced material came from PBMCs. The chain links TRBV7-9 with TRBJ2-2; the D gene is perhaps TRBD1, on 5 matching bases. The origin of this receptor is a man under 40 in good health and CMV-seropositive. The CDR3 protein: CASILQGTGELFF. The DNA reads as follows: TGTGCCAGCATCCTTCAGGGCACCGGGGAGCTGTTTTTT.